This T cell receptor (beta chain) was sequenced in a study of T-cell memory formation after mild COVID-19. Looked up from germline, CDR1 is LGHNA and CDR2 is YNFKEQ. V trimming: 3 bases; J trimming: 8 bases; junction bases outside the gene matches: 13. The CDR3 spans 16 residues. TCRdb used MiXCR to reprocess the 5' RACE reads, holding one entry per CDR3 protein. The data show tens of thousands of distinct CDR3 sequences, with roughly a sixth seen just once and 1.4% held by the top ten. On this clonotype itself: The antigen is not known.

Study observations and caveats: Of the contracting clones, CD4+ ones lay mainly in CM and EM, and CD8+ ones in EMRA. Prior to infection, memory already included some responding clones, suggesting cross-reactive memory joined.

This receptor was obtained from an adult who had mild COVID-19 (a few samples of this study predate the infection). Cell type and time point are not known. V and J are TRBV4-2 and TRBJ2-1; 7 bases match TRBD2. The sequencing sample was made of PBMCs or a T cell subset sorted from them (not recorded which). CDR3: CASSQRDYPQVDEQFF. CDR3 coding DNA: TGTGCCAGCAGCCAGAGGGACTACCCCCAAGTGGATGAGCAGTTCTTC.